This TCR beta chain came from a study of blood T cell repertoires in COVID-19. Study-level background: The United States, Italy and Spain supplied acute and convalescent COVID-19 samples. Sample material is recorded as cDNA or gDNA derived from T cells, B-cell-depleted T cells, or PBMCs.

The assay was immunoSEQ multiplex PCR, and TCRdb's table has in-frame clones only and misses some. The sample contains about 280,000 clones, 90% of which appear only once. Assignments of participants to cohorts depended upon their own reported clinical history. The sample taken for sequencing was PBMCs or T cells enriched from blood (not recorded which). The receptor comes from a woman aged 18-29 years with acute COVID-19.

In DNA, the CDR3 is TGTGCCAGCAGCCAAGCACGGAGCACAGATACGCAGTATTTT. Translating it yields CASSQARSTDTQYF. The rearrangement joins TRBV3-1 (or the pseudogene TRBV3-2) to TRBJ2-3; no firm D call. Germline loops: CDR1 LGHDT, CDR2 YNNKEL (reference sequence). V was cut by 1 base and J by 0 bases, with 5 bases left in between. CDR3 length: 14 residues.